Sequencing of this T cell receptor beta chain was carried out in a study of response to subunit inactivated influenza vaccine. Study-wide results and caveats: It was the authors' suggestion that each seasonal influenza vaccination recruits few new T cells.

This clonotype was counted many times. The antigen is undetermined. V lost 4 bases and J lost 6; bases outside the gene matches: 11. CDR1 LGHNA and CDR2 YNFKEQ come from the germline V gene. The CDR3 contains 17 residues. TCRdb reprocessed the RT-PCR reads via MiXCR and lists one record per CDR3 protein. Altogether 500,000 to 600,000 distinct CDR3 sequences are present, about 15% being singletons, with the ten largest covering less than 4%. The chain carries TRBV4-2 and TRBJ2-1, with 11 bases that match TRBD2. Sample: CD4+ T cells sorted from PBMCs, taken roughly 24 months after vaccination. The TCR sequence derives from a man between 50 and 69 years old who received an inactivated influenza vaccine. The CDR3 is CASSPTTSGVIGNEQFF. CDR3 DNA sequence: TGTGCCAGCAGCCCTACGACTAGCGGGGTTATAGGCAATGAGCAGTTCTTC.